This passage covers 2 T cell receptor beta chains from one sample sequenced in a study of shared clonotypes between healthy human individuals. Data came from immunoSEQ multiplex PCR; TCRdb stores just in-frame clones and leaves some out. The data hold 550,000 to 600,000 clones, with around three quarters observed a single time. Sample: PBMCs. The source of these receptors is a woman in her thirties or forties in good health. Some clones in this sample may be carry-over from other donors' samples.

This clone has a single count. The CDR3 DNA follows: TGTGCCAGCAGTTACTCGGACAGGGCGAGCGGCTACACCTTC. Translating gives CASSYSDRASGYTF. This rearrangement joins TRBV6-5 to TRBJ1-2, with 8 bases that match TRBD1. J was trimmed by 8 bases and V by 0 bases; bases with no gene match: 5. This CDR3 contains 14 residues. The germline V gene has CDR1 MNHEY and CDR2 SVGAGI.

J is TRBJ2-5 and V is TRBV7-2; 9 positions match TRBD1. The CDR3 runs to 14 residues. Trimming removed 5 bases from V and 5 bases from J; junction bases left unmatched: 6. Looked up from germline, CDR1 is SGHTA and CDR2 is FQGNSA. Here the CDR3 DNA reads TGTGCCAGCAGCCTCTGGACAGGGGAGGAGACCCAGTACTTC. Its translation: CASSLWTGEETQYF.